This T cell receptor beta chain is from a study of blood T cell repertoires in COVID-19. Study context: Samples representing acute and convalescent COVID-19 were sourced from the United States, Italy and Spain. PBMCs, B-cell-depleted T cells, or T cells provided the cDNA or gDNA that made up the material.

The CDR3 runs to 14 residues. In germline, CDR1 is MNHNY, CDR2 SVGAGI (reference sequence). V shed 11 bases, J shed 3 bases, and the junction held 12 bases outside the gene matches. In the original processing: The authors estimated nucleated cell counts from reference gene primer amplification. Here immunoSEQ multiplex PCR was the method, and the copy in TCRdb shows in-frame clones only, minus some. V, J and clone size were drawn from that table, and D and trimming were deduced from the DNA. The sample holds some 90,000 clones, over 65% seen once. What was sequenced was peripheral blood. V and J are TRBV6-6 and TRBJ2-7; 8 bases map to TRBD2. This TCR was sampled from a human donor in a cohort sampled during active COVID-19. The DNA for the CDR3 is TGTGCCGTGGAAGCCGGGGGGGGAATCTACGAGCAGTACTTC. It translates to CAVEAGGGIYEQYF.